This T cell receptor beta chain is drawn from a study of cytomegalovirus exposure and HLA in healthy donors. The PCR had 60 Vbeta and 13 Jbeta primers. Measured with immunoSEQ multiplex PCR; TCRdb has only the in-frame clones, and not every one. The repertoire has about 110,000 clones, under 85% of them found once; the top ten carry around 3.5%. Whole-study findings and limits: Associated with cytomegalovirus, according to the listing, were around 170 TCR beta chains. The study dropped some indistinguishable V segments, TRBV6-2 and TRBV6-3 among them.

The CDR3 totals 13 residues. The germline V gene has CDR1 MNHEY and CDR2 SVGAGI. Remarks on this clone: Its target is unknown. Compared with germline, one end of the junction differs, possibly owing to a read error.

Source material: PBMCs. The V gene is TRBV6-5, the J gene TRBJ1-1, with no clear D. The origin of this receptor is a human donor in good health. Written as DNA, the CDR3 is TGTGCCAGCAGCCCCGACGGGAACACTGAAGCCTTCTTT. Its protein product is CASSPDGNTEAFF.